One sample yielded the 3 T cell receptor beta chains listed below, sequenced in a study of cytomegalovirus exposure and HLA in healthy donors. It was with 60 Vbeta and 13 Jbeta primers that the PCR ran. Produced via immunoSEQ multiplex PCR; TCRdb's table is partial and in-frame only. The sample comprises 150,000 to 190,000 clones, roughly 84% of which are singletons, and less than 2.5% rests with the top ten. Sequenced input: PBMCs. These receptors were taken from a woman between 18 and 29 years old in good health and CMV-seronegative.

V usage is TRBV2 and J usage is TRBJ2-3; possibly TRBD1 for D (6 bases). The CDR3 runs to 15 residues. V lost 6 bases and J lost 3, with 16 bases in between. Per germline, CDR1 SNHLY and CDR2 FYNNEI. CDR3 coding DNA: TGTGCCAGCAGCGTAGTGAGGACAGCTACAGATACGCAGTATTTT. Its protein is CASSVVRTATDTQYF.

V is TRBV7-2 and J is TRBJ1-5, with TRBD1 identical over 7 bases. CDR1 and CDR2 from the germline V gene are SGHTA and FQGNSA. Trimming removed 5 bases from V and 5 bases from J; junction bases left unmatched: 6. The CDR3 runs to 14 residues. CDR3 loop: CASSVRQGYQPQHF. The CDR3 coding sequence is TGTGCCAGCAGCGTTAGACAGGGCTATCAGCCCCAGCATTTT.

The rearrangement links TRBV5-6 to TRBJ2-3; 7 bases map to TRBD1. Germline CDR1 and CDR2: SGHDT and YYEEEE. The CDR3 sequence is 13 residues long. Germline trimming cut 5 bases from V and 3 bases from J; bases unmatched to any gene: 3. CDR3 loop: CASRLTGTDTQYF. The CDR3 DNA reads TGTGCCAGCAGGTTGACAGGGACAGATACGCAGTATTTT.